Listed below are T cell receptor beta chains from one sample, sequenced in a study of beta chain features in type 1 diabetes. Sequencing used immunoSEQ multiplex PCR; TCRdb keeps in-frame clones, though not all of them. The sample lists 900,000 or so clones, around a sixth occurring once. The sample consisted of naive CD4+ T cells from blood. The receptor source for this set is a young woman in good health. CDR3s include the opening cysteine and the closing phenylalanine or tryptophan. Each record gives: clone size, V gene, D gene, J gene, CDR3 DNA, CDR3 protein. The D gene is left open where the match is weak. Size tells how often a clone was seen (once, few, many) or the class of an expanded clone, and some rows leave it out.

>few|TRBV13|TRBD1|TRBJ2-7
TGTGCCAGCAGCTTAGCCGGGACAGTTCCCTACGAGCAGTACTTC
CASSLAGTVPYEQYF
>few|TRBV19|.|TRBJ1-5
TGTGCCAGTAGGTTCGAATCGGGTCTCCAGCCCCAGCATTTT
CASRFESGLQPQHF
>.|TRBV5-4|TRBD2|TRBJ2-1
TGTGCCAGCAGCCTCCTCTCGCGGACTAGTTCAGTTGAGCAGTTCTTC
CASSLLSRTSSVEQFF
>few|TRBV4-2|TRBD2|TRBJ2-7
TGTGCCAGCAGCCGAACAACGGGACTAGCTCCCTACGAGCAGTACTTC
CASSRTTGLAPYEQYF
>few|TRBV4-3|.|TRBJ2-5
TGCGCCAGCAGCCAGACAGGTCAAGAGACCCAGTACTTC
CASSQTGQETQYF
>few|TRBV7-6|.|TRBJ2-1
TGTGCCAGCAGCAGACTGGACAATGAGCAGTTCTTC
CASSRLDNEQFF
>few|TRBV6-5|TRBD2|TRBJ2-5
TGTGCCAGCAGTTTTCTTGCGGGAGAAGAGACCCAGTACTTC
CASSFLAGEETQYF
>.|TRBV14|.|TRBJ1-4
TGTGCCAGCAGCCAACAAAGGGGAGGCGGCCGGGGTGAAAAACTGTTTTTT
CASSQQRGGGRGEKLFF
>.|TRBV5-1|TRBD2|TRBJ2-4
TGCGCCAGCAGCCTAGGGACTAGCGGGACTGACATTCAGTACTTC
CASSLGTSGTDIQYF
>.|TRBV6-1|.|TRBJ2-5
TGTGCCAGCAGTGTGGACGGCAAACAAGTTGCCCAGTACTTC
CASSVDGKQVAQYF
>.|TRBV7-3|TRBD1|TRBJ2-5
TGTGCCAGCAGCGGACAGGGGCAAGAGACCCAGTACTTC
CASSGQGQETQYF
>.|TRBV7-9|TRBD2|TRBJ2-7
TGTGCCAGCAGCGAGTTTCAGGCTAGCGGGTCTCAGTACTTC
CASSEFQASGSQYF
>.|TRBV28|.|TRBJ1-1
TGTGCCACCACGGCGGGGGGGTTGAACACTGAAGCTTTCTTT
CATTAGGLNTEAFF
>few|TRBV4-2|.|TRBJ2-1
TGTGCCAGCAGCCAACGGCTAGTCCCCTACAATGAGCAGTTCTTC
CASSQRLVPYNEQFF
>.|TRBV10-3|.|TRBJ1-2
TGTGCCATCAGTGTGGGAGTTGGCTATGGCTACACCTTC
CAISVGVGYGYTF
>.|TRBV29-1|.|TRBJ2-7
TGCAGCGTTGAGTTAGACCGACCTTACGAGCAGTACTTC
CSVELDRPYEQYF
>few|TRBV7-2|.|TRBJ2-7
TGTGCCAGCAGCTTAGGGCGGGGAGAGCAGTACTTC
CASSLGRGEQYF
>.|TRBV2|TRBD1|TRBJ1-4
TGTGCCAGCAGTGAAGAGCGGACAGGCGGAGAAAAACTGTTTTTT
CASSEERTGGEKLFF
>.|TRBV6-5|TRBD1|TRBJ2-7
TGTGCCAGCAGGGGGACAGTTGGGTCCTACGAGCAGTACTTC
CASRGTVGSYEQYF
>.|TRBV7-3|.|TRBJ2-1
TGTGCCAGCAGCCCAGGGGTTTTCGTCTACAATGAGCAGTTCTTC
CASSPGVFVYNEQFF
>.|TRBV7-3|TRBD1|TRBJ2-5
TGTGCCAGCAGCCCATCGACAGGGTCCCGGGAGACCCAGTACTTC
CASSPSTGSRETQYF
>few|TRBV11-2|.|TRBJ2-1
TGTGCCAGCAGCTTTGACCGGCTCCACAATGAGCAGTTCTTC
CASSFDRLHNEQFF
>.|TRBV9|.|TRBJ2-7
TGTGCCAGCAGCGTAGCGGACGCCTACGAGCAGTACTTC
CASSVADAYEQYF
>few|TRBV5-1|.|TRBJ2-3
TGCGCCAGCAGCTTGCGGACAGACACAGATACGCAGTATTTT
CASSLRTDTDTQYF
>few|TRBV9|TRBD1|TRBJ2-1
TGTGCCAGCAGCGTAGAGGACAGGGAAAGTGAGCAGTTCTTC
CASSVEDRESEQFF
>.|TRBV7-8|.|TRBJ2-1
TGTGCCAGCAACGCCGCGGGACCTTTCTACAATGAGCAGTTCTTC
CASNAAGPFYNEQFF
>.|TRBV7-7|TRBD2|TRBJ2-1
TGTGCTAGCAGCGAGCGGGAGGGCCACGATGAGCAGTTCTTC
CASSEREGHDEQFF
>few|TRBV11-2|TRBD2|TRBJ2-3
TGTGCCAGCAGCTTATTTTTAGCGGGTCTTGGAACAGATACGCAGTATTTT
CASSLFLAGLGTDTQYF
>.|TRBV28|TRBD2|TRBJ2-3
TGTGCCAGCAACCCCAGCGGGAGGGCCCGAGATACGCAGTATTTT
CASNPSGRARDTQYF
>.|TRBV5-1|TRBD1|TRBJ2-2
TGCGCCAGCAGCGAGGGACAGTTTAGAGGGGAGCTGTTTTTT
CASSEGQFRGELFF
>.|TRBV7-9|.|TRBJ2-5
TGTGCCAGCAGCTTAGGGGGACCAAGGTGGGAGACCCAGTACTTC
CASSLGGPRWETQYF
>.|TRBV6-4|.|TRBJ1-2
TGTGCCAGCAGTGAAATCTTGGGGGCACGTGGCTACACCTTC
CASSEILGARGYTF
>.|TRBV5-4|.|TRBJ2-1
TGTGCCAGCAGCGCGGGACAGAATTACAATGAGCAGTTCTTC
CASSAGQNYNEQFF